This is a list of T cell receptor beta chains from one sample in a study of shared clonotypes between healthy human individuals. Data came from immunoSEQ multiplex PCR; TCRdb stores just in-frame clones and leaves some out. The data show roughly 2.5 million clones, just over 90% seen once. The specimen was naive CD4+ T cells sorted from blood. The source is a man between 18 and 29 years old in good health. Both conserved end residues are part of each CDR3. Each record gives: clone size, J gene, V gene, D gene, CDR3 protein, CDR3 DNA. A D gene is named only where the DNA matches it firmly. Clone size is given for some rows only: seen once, a few or many times, or a class if the clone is expanded.

size: -; J: TRBJ1-2; V: TRBV4-1; D: -; CDR3: CASSQDQGGYTF; DNA: TGCGCCAGCAGCCAAGATCAAGGGGGCTACACCTTC
size: once; J: TRBJ2-1; V: TRBV29-1; D: -; CDR3: CSVEFEFGRFF; DNA: TGCAGCGTTGAATTTGAATTTGGAAGGTTCTTC
size: -; J: TRBJ2-1; V: TRBV5-1; D: TRBD2; CDR3: CASSTYKTSGRAHNEQFF; DNA: TGCGCCAGCAGCACCTACAAAACTAGCGGGAGGGCCCACAATGAGCAGTTCTTC
size: -; J: TRBJ2-3; V: TRBV5-1; D: -; CDR3: CASSRVGADTQYF; DNA: TGCGCCAGCAGTCGGGTGGGGGCGGATACGCAGTATTTT
size: -; J: TRBJ2-7; V: TRBV10-3; D: -; CDR3: CAISESNTHYEQYF; DNA: TGTGCCATCAGTGAGTCCAACACCCACTACGAGCAGTACTTC
size: -; J: TRBJ2-5; V: TRBV2; D: TRBD1; CDR3: CASSTNRGSQETQYF; DNA: TGTGCCAGCAGCACGAACAGGGGTTCCCAGGAGACCCAGTACTTC
size: -; J: TRBJ1-1; V: TRBV19; D: TRBD1; CDR3: CASSATGSTEAFF; DNA: TGTGCCAGTAGCGCGACAGGGAGCACTGAAGCTTTCTTT
size: -; J: TRBJ1-2; V: TRBV6-6; D: -; CDR3: CASRPDRNYGYTF; DNA: TGTGCCAGCAGACCCGACAGGAACTATGGCTACACCTTC
size: -; J: TRBJ2-6; V: TRBV6-1; D: -; CDR3: CASSGEGAGANVLTF; DNA: TGTGCCAGCAGTGGAGAGGGGGCTGGGGCCAACGTCCTGACTTTC
size: once; J: TRBJ2-3; V: TRBV30; D: -; CDR3: CAWSVGGENQYF; DNA: TGTGCCTGGAGTGTCGGAGGGGAGAACCAGTATTTT
size: few; J: TRBJ1-6; V: TRBV19; D: -; CDR3: CANEEVSPLHF; DNA: TGTGCCAACGAGGAGGTATCACCCCTCCACTTT
size: -; J: TRBJ2-1; V: TRBV7-2; D: TRBD2; CDR3: CASSPLAGGSSEQFF; DNA: TGTGCCAGCAGCCCTCTAGCGGGGGGGTCTAGTGAGCAGTTCTTC
size: -; J: TRBJ1-3; V: TRBV19; D: -; CDR3: CASSIWGTGNTIYF; DNA: TGTGCCAGTAGTATTTGGGGAACTGGAAACACCATATATTTT
size: -; J: TRBJ1-1; V: TRBV5-1; D: -; CDR3: CASSLGQGIFAEAFF; DNA: TGCGCCAGCAGCTTGGGGCAGGGGATTTTTGCTGAAGCTTTCTTT
size: -; J: TRBJ1-5; V: TRBV11-2; D: -; CDR3: CASSLEGYSNQPQHF; DNA: TGTGCCAGCAGCTTAGAAGGTTATAGCAATCAGCCCCAGCATTTT
size: -; J: TRBJ2-7; V: TRBV28; D: TRBD1; CDR3: CASSRRQGLSYEQYF; DNA: TGTGCCAGCAGCAGGCGACAGGGCCTCTCCTACGAGCAGTACTTC